One and the same sample provided the 6 T cell receptor beta chains below, sequenced in a study of identical twins. Each CDR3 protein is one row after TCRdb ran MiXCR on the 5' RACE reads. This sample has some 600,000 distinct CDR3 sequences, with roughly 6.6% found just once. These same records also appear under a second study, on yellow fever vaccine responses in identical twins.

Sequences were obtained from PBMCs. All receptors derive from a woman between 18 and 29 years old in good health.

This clonotype was detected ten times or more. The V gene is TRBV12-3 or TRBV12-4, the J gene TRBJ2-5; maybe TRBD2 (5 bases). CDR3 length: 13 residues. Trimming removed 4 bases at V and 3 bases at J, with 9 bases between. Here the CDR3 reads CASSYPGEETQYF. The CDR3 nucleotides read TGTGCCAGCAGTTATCCCGGGGAAGAGACCCAGTACTTC.

The chain recombines TRBV6-1 with TRBJ1-1; D possibly corresponds to TRBD1 (5 bases). The germline V and J ends were trimmed by 8 bases and 2 bases, with 15 bases remaining between them. This CDR3 spans 14 amino acids. Germline CDR1 reads MNHNS; CDR2 reads SASEGT. The DNA of the CDR3 is TGTGCCAGCTCTTCGGGGCATTTCAACACTGAAGCTTTCTTT. Protein sequence: CASSSGHFNTEAFF.

This rearrangement joins TRBV12-3 or TRBV12-4 to TRBJ1-5; 11 bases agree with TRBD1. Trimming at V came to 10 bases and at J to 6 bases, leaving 17 bases not matched to a gene. The length of the CDR3 is 17 residues. CDR3 region: CAICLELRTGGSQPQHF. The CDR3, as DNA: TGTGCCATCTGCCTCGAACTCCGGACAGGGGGCTCTCAGCCCCAGCATTTT.

In its sample, this clonotype was seen a few times. V gene TRBV14 combines with J gene TRBJ2-4; TRBD1 matches at 7 bases. With 4 bases clipped from V and 8 bases from J, the junction kept 5 bases outside the gene matches. The V gene's germline CDR1 is SGHDN and CDR2 FVKESK. The CDR3 contains 13 residues. The CDR3 coding sequence is TGTGCCAGCAGCCGGGACAGTGGAGACATTCAGTACTTC. It is translated as CASSRDSGDIQYF. The complete variable domain, with remaining parts taken from reference TRBV14 and TRBJ2-4, reads EAGVTQFPSHSVIEKGQTVTLRCDPISGHDNLYWYRRVMGKEIKFLLHFVKESKQDESGMPNNRFLAERTGGTYSTLKVQPAELEDSGVYFCASSRDSGDIQYFGAGTRLSVL.

This clonotype was counted between two and nine times. This chain uses TRBV20-1 with TRBJ1-5; 7 bases are shared with TRBD1. V lost 0 bases and J lost 9; bases outside the gene matches: 8. Germline V lookup: CDR1 DFQATT, CDR2 SNEGSKA (reference sequence). The CDR3 spans 14 residues. The CDR3, as DNA: TGCAGTGCTAGAGATGACAGGGCACCTCGGCCCCAGCATTTT. This sequence encodes CSARDDRAPRPQHF.

The table lists this clonotype with many counts. The rearrangement uses TRBV2 and TRBJ2-4; tentatively, D is TRBD2 (6 bases). The germline gives CDR1 SNHLY, CDR2 FYNNEI. The CDR3 length is 14 residues. Trimming removed 8 bases from V and 0 bases from J, with 11 bases in between. CDR3 in amino acids: CASGEVLAKNIQYF. DNA for the CDR3: TGTGCCAGCGGGGAGGTTTTAGCCAAAAACATTCAGTACTTC.